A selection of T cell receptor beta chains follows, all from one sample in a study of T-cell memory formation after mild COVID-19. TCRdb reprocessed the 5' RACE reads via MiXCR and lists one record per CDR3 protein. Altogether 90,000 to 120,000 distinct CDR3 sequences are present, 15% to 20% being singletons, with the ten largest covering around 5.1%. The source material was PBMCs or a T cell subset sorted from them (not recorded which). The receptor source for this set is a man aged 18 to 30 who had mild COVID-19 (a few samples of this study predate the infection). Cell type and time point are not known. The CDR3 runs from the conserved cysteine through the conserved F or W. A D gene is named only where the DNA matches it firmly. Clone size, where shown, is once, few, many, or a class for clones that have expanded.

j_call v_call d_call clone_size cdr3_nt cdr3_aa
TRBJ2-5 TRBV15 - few TGTGCCACCAGCAGAGTGGCGGGGTTTCAAGAGACCCAGTACTTC CATSRVAGFQETQYF
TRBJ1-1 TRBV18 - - TGTGCCAGCTCACCACGGACGCAGACAGTTGGAGAAAAAGCTTTCTTT CASSPRTQTVGEKAFF
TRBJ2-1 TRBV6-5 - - TGTGCCAGCAGTTACAGGTCTGAGCAGTTCTTC CASSYRSEQFF
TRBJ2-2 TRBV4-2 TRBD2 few TGTGCCAGCAGCCGCCGACTAGCGGGGGACAAAACTGGGGTCGGGGAGCTGTTTTTT CASSRRLAGDKTGVGELFF
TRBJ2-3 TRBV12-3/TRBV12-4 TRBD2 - TGTGCCAGCAGTTTTCTAGCGGGGGGACTCACAGATACGCAGTATTTT CASSFLAGGLTDTQYF
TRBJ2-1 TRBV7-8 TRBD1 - TGTGCCAGCAGCTTACCTAGGGGGACAGGGGATAACAATGAGCAGTTCTTC CASSLPRGTGDNNEQFF
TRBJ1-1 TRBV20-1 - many TGCAGTGCTAGAGAAGGGTGGACTGAAGCTTTCTTT CSAREGWTEAFF
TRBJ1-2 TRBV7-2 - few TGTGCCAGCAGCTTAGAACCAGGGTTGGGAGGCTACACCTTC CASSLEPGLGGYTF
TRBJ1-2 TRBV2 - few TGTGCCAGCAGCCGGGACATAGGCATCTATGGCTACACCTTC CASSRDIGIYGYTF
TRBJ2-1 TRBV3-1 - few TGTGCCAGCAGCCAACGCAGCCGCAATGAGCAGTTCTTC CASSQRSRNEQFF
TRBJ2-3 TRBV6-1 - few TGTGCCAGCAGCCTGGTCGGAGCAATGGGCACAGATACGCAGTATTTT CASSLVGAMGTDTQYF
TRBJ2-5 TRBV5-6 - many TGTGCCAGCAGCTTGGTTTCCGATCCCCAGTACTTC CASSLVSDPQYF
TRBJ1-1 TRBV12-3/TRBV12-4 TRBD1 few TGTGCCAGCAGTTACTCCCCAGGGGGCACTGAAGCTTTCTTT CASSYSPGGTEAFF
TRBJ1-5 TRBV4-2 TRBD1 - TGTGCCAGCAGCCAAGATATACAGGGGGATAATCAGCCCCAGCATTTT CASSQDIQGDNQPQHF
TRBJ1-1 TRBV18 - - TGTGCCAGCTCTCCGGCGGGCAGTAACACTGAAGCTTTCTTT CASSPAGSNTEAFF
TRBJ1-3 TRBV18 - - TGTGCCAGCTCACCAGGGACCTCTGGAAACACCATATATTTT CASSPGTSGNTIYF
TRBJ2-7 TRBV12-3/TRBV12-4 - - TGTGCCAGCAGTTTACCGGGGATCTACGAGCAGTACTTC CASSLPGIYEQYF
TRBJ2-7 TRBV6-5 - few TGTGCCAGCGGGGGGAATTCGAACTACGAGCAGTACTTC CASGGNSNYEQYF
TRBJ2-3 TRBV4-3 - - TGCGCCAGCAGCCCCCGGGCGGGTTGGACAGATACGCAGTATTTT CASSPRAGWTDTQYF
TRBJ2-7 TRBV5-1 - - TGCGCCAGCAGCCCCTTGGGCAGTTCGAACTACGAGCAGTACTTC CASSPLGSSNYEQYF
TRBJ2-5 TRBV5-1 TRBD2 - TGCGCCAGCAGCTTGGCCGCGCTAGCGGGGGGAGAGACCCAGTACTTC CASSLAALAGGETQYF
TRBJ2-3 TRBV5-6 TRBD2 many TGTGCCAGCAGCTTACCGGGACTAGCGCAGGATACGCAGTATTTT CASSLPGLAQDTQYF
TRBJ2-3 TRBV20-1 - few TGCAGTGCGGTCGGGGAGGGCACAGATACGCAGTATTTT CSAVGEGTDTQYF
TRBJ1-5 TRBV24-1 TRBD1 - TGTGCCACCAGTGATTTGGGAGACAGGGGCAATCAGCCCCAGCATTTT CATSDLGDRGNQPQHF
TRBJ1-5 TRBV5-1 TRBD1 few TGCGCCAGCAGTACGACAGGGTCGGATGGGCCCCAGCATTTT CASSTTGSDGPQHF
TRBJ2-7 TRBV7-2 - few TGTGCCAGCAGCTTGGAATCTTGGCCGTCCTACGAGCAGTACTTC CASSLESWPSYEQYF
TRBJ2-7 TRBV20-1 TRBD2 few TGCAGTGCGAGACTAGCGGGGGGGCCCTACGAGCAGTACTTC CSARLAGGPYEQYF
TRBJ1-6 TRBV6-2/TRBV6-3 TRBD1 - TGTGCCAGCAGCGATGGACAGGGGGTGTCCTATAATTCACCCCTCCACTTT CASSDGQGVSYNSPLHF
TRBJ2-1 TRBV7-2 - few TGTGCCAGCAGCTTAGCGGGGCGGCTTACGCGGGATGAGCAGTTCTTC CASSLAGRLTRDEQFF
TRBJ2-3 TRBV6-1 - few TGTGCCAGCAGTGAAAGTCGACTAGGGTTTTCAGATACGCAGTATTTT CASSESRLGFSDTQYF
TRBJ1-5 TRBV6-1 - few TGTGCCAGCAGTGAAACCCAGGGGCAGCCCCAGCATTTT CASSETQGQPQHF
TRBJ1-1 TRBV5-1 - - TGCGCCAGCAGCTTGGAACAAGACACTGAAGCTTTCTTT CASSLEQDTEAFF
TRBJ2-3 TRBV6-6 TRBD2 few TGTGCCAGCCGGACTAGCGGGGGGGCCTCAGATACGCAGTATTTT CASRTSGGASDTQYF
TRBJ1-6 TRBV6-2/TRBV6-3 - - TGTGCCAGCAGTTACTCCATTGACTGGATCCTCCTCCACTTT CASSYSIDWILLHF
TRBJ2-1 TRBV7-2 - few TGTGCCAGCATTGAGGGGGGGACGGGTTCCTACAATGAGCAGTTCTTC CASIEGGTGSYNEQFF
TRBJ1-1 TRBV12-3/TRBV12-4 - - TGTGCCAGCAGTTTGGAGGGGTGGAACACTGAAGCTTTCTTT CASSLEGWNTEAFF
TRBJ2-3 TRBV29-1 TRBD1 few TGCAGCGCCACAGGGGTGAGCACAGATACGCAGTATTTT CSATGVSTDTQYF
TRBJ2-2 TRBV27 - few TGTGCCAGCAGCCCTGCGGGCCCGAACACCGGGGAGCTGTTTTTT CASSPAGPNTGELFF
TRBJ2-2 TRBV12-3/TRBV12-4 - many TGTGCCAGCAGTTTGAACAGTCCGAACACCGGGGAGCTGTTTTTT CASSLNSPNTGELFF
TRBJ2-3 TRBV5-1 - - TGCGCCAGCAGCTTGGCAGGGTTGGATACGCAGTATTTT CASSLAGLDTQYF
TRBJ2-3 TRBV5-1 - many TGCGCCAGCAGGGGTGAGGCAGTCACAGATACGCAGTATTTT CASRGEAVTDTQYF
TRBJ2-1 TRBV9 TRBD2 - TGTGCCAGCAGCACCGGGACTAGCGCCCACAATGAGCAGTTCTTC CASSTGTSAHNEQFF
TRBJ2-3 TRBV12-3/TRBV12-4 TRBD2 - TGTGCCAGCAATGACGGGGGGGCTCGGGCGCAGTATTTT CASNDGGARAQYF
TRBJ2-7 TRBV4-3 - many TGCGCCAGCAGCCTGACCCTAGGGACGGAAGCCTACGAGCAGTACTTC CASSLTLGTEAYEQYF
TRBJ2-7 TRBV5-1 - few TGCGCCAGCAGCTTGGTGGGTCCCCTCTACGAGCAGTACTTC CASSLVGPLYEQYF
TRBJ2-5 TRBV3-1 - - TGTGCCAGCAGCCAACGGTATGACGGAGAGACCCAGTACTTC CASSQRYDGETQYF
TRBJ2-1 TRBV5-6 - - TGTGCCAGCAGCTTGAGGGATTATGCCCTAAGAGCGTTCTTC CASSLRDYALRAFF
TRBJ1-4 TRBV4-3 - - TGCGCCAGCAGCCAAGATAACAGGGACGATGAAAAACTGTTTTTT CASSQDNRDDEKLFF
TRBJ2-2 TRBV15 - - TGTGCCACCAGCCCCCGGGTAGCGAACACCGGGGAGCTGTTTTTT CATSPRVANTGELFF
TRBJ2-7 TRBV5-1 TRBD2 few TGCGCCAGCACCCCCCGTACGGGGGGAAACTACGAGCAGTACTTC CASTPRTGGNYEQYF
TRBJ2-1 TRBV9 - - TGTGCCAGCAGCGTAGACATCTCGAATGAGCAGTTCTTC CASSVDISNEQFF
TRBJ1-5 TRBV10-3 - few TGTGCCATCAGGGGGGCCAGGGACAATCAGCCCCAGCATTTT CAIRGARDNQPQHF